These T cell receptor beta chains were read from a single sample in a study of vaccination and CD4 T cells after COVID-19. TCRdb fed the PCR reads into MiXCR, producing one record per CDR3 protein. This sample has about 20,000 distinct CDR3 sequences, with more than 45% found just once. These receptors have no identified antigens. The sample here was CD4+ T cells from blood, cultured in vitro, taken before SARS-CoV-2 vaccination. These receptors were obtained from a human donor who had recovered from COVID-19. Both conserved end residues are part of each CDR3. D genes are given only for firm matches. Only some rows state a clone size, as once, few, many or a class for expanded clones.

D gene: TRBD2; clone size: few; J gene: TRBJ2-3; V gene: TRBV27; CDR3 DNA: TGTGCCAGCAGACCACTCGGACTAGCGGGGAGGACAGATACGCAGTATTTT; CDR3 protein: CASRPLGLAGRTDTQYF
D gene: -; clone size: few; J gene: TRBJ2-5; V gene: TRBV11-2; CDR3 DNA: TGTGCCAGCAGCTATGCAGCGGAAGAGACCCAGTACTTC; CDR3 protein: CASSYAAEETQYF
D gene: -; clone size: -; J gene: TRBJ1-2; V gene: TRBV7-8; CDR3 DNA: TGTGCCAGCAGCTCCCAGAGAAGGGCCCGGGACTATGGCTACACCTTC; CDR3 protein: CASSSQRRARDYGYTF
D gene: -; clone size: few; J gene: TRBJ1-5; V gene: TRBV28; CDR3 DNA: TGTGCCAGCAGTTTTGGCCTGACCAGTAGCAATCAGCCCCAGCATTTT; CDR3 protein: CASSFGLTSSNQPQHF
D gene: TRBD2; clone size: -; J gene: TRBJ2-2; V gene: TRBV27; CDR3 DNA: TGTGCCAGCACCTTCTTTCCAAGTGGACTAGCGGGAGGAGTGAACACCGGGGAGCTGTTTTTT; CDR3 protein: CASTFFPSGLAGGVNTGELFF
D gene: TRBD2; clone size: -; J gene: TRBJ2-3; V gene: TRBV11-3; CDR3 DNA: TGTGCCAGCAGCAAGGAAGCGGGGAGCTCAGATACGCAGTATTTT; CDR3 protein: CASSKEAGSSDTQYF
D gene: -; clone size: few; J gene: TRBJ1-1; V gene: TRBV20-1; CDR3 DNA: TGCAGTGCTAGGAGGTACGGTAACACTGAAGCTTTCTTT; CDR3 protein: CSARRYGNTEAFF
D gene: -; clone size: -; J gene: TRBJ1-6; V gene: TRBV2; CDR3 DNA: TGTGCCAGCACCATTAACTCCTATAATTCACCCCTCCACTTT; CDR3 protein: CASTINSYNSPLHF
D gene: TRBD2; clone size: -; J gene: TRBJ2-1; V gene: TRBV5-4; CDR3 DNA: TGTGCCAGCAGCTTAGGGCGGGGGAGCTCCTACAATGAGCAGTTCTTC; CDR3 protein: CASSLGRGSSYNEQFF
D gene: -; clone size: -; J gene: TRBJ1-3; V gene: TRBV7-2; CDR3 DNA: TGTGCCAGCAGCTTCGGTGGACAGCCTTCTGGAAACACCATATATTTT; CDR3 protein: CASSFGGQPSGNTIYF
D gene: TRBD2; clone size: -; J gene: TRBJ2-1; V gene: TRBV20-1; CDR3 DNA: TGCAGTGCTAGTGCCCTAGCGGGAGGGCGGGGTGAGCAGTTCTTC; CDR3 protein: CSASALAGGRGEQFF
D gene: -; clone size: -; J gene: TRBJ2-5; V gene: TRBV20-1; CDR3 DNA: TGCAGTGCTAGAGATCTAGTTGGGACCCAGTACTTC; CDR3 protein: CSARDLVGTQYF
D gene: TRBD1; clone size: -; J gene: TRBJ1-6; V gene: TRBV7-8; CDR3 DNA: TGTGCCAGCAGCCTTCGGACAGGGGCAGAGTCCTATAATTCACCCCTCCACTTT; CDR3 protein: CASSLRTGAESYNSPLHF
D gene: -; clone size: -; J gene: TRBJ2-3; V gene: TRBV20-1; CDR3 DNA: TGCAGTGCTAGAGATGAAACAGGGCGGATGCAGTATTTT; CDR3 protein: CSARDETGRMQYF
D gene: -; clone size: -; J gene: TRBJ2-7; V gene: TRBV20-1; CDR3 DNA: TGCAGTGCTAGCCTAGGAGGCGTTCCCTACGAGCAGTACTTC; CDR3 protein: CSASLGGVPYEQYF
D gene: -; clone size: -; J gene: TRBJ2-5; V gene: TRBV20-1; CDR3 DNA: TGCAGTGCTAGTCTAAAACAAGAGACCCAGTACTTC; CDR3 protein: CSASLKQETQYF
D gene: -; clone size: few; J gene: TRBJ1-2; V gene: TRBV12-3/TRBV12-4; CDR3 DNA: TGTGCCAGCAGCCACAGCGACTCTAACTATGGCTACACCTTC; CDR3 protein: CASSHSDSNYGYTF
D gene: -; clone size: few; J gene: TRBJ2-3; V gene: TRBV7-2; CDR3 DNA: TGTGCCAGCAGCTTAGCGGTCTCTAGCACAGATACGCAGTATTTT; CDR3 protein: CASSLAVSSTDTQYF
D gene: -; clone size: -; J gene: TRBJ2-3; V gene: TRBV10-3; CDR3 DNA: TGTGCCATCAGTTGGTCCCGAGACCGCACAGATACGCAGTATTTT; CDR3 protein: CAISWSRDRTDTQYF
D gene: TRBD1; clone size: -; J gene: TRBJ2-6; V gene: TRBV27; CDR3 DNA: TGTGCCAGCAGGAAGGGACAGGGGGCATCTGGGGCCAACGTCCTGACTTTC; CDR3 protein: CASRKGQGASGANVLTF
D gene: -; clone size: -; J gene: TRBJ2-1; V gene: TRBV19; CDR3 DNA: TGTGCCAGTAGCCAGGACTGGAGCTCCTACAATGAGCAGTTCTTC; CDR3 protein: CASSQDWSSYNEQFF
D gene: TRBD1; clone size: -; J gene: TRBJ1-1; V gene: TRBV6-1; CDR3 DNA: TGTGCCAGCAGACAGGGGGACCTGAACACTGAAGCTTTCTTT; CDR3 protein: CASRQGDLNTEAFF
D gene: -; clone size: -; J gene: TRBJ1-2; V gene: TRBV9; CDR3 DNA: TGTGCCAGCAGCGTAATCGGCAGCCTCCGCTACACCTTC; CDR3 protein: CASSVIGSLRYTF
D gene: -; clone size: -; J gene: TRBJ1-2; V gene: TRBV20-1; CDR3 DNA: TGCAGTGCTCACTGGGCTACGGACACCGGCGGGTACACCTTC; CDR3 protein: CSAHWATDTGGYTF
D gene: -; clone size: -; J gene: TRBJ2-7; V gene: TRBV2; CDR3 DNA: TGTGCCAGTGGGAATAAGGACCGTCTCGGGTACTTC; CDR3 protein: CASGNKDRLGYF
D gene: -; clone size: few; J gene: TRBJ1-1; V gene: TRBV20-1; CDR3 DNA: TGCAGTGCTAGGCCCTTCGTGGTTAACGGCGATGAAGCTTTCTTT; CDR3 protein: CSARPFVVNGDEAFF
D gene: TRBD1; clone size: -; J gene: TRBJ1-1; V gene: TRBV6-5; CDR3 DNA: TGTGCCAGCAGATACGGGACAGGGGTGAACACTGAAGCTTTCTTT; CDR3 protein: CASRYGTGVNTEAFF
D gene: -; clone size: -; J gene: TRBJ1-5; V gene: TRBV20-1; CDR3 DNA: TGCAGTGCCCATCCGGGACGCAGAACCAATCAGCCCCAGCATTTT; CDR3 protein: CSAHPGRRTNQPQHF
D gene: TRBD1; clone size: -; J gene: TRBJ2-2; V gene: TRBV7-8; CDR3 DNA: TGTGCCAGCAGCCTAGGGGCAGGGGGGAACACCGGGGAGCTGTTTTTT; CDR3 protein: CASSLGAGGNTGELFF
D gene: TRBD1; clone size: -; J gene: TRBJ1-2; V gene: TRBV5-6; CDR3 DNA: TGTGCCAGCAGCGCTACCTTGACAGGGGGACATGGCTACACCTTC; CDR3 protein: CASSATLTGGHGYTF
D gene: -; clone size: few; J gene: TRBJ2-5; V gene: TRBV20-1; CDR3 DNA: TGCAGTGCTAGAGAGTTGGTGAAATCGGGGGAGACCCAGTACTTC; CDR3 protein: CSARELVKSGETQYF
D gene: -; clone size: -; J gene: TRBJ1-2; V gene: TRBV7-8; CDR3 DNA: TGTGCCAGCAGCACCGACAATTGGAGCTATGGCTACACCTTC; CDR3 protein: CASSTDNWSYGYTF
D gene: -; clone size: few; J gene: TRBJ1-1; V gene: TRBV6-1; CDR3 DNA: TGTGCCAGCAGACCTGGACCCTATGGGACTGAAGCTTTCTTT; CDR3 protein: CASRPGPYGTEAFF
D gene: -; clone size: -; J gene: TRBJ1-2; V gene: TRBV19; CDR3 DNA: TGTGCCAGTAGTTTGGAGCAGTTAACGCCCTACACCTTC; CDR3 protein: CASSLEQLTPYTF
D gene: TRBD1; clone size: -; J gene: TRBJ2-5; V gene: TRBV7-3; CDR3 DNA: TGTGCCAGCAGCCAGCAGCGGCTAGGGGACAGGGGGCTCCAAGAGACCCAGTACTTC; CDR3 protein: CASSQQRLGDRGLQETQYF